This TCR beta chain came from a study of shared clonotypes between healthy human individuals. About this clone itself: What it recognizes is unknown.

Measured with immunoSEQ multiplex PCR; TCRdb has only the in-frame clones, and not every one. The sample shows about 330,000 clones, roughly 84% of them seen only once. Study-wide results and limits: Sorted-subset sequencing, rarefaction showed, was incomplete despite large depth.

The sequenced material came from memory CD8+ T cells sorted from blood. This sample's subset: CD45RO+ cells pooled with CCR7-negative TemRA cells. The clonotype comes from a man in his late teens or twenties in good health.

The CDR3 spells CAWSVDSGFYEQYF. The CDR3 coding sequence is TGTGCCTGGAGTGTAGACTCGGGTTTCTACGAGCAGTACTTC. The chain combines TRBV30 with TRBJ2-7; D ambiguous. The CDR3 contains 14 residues. The V gene's germline CDR1 is GTSNPN and CDR2 SVGIG (reference sequence). Trimming shortened V by 0 bases and J by 3 bases, and 12 bases separated the two germline ends. The full variable domain, completed using reference TRBV30 and TRBJ2-7, is SQTIHQWPATLVQPVGSPLSLECTVEGTSNPNLYWYRQAAGRGLQLLFYSVGIGQISSEVPQNLSASRPQDRQFILSSKKLLLSDSGFYLCAWSVDSGFYEQYFGPGTRLTVT.